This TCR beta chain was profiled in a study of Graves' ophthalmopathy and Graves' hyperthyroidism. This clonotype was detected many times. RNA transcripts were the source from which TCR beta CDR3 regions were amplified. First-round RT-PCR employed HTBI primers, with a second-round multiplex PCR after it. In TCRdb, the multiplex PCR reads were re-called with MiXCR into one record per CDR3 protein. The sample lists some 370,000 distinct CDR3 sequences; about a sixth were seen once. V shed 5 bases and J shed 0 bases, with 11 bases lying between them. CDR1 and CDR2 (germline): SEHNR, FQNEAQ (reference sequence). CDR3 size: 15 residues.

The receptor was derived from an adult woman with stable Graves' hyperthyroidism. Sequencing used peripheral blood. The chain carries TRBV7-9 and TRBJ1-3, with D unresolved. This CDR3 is CASSLDGGSGNTIYF. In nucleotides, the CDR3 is TGTGCCAGCAGCCTTGACGGAGGCTCTGGAAACACCATATATTTT.